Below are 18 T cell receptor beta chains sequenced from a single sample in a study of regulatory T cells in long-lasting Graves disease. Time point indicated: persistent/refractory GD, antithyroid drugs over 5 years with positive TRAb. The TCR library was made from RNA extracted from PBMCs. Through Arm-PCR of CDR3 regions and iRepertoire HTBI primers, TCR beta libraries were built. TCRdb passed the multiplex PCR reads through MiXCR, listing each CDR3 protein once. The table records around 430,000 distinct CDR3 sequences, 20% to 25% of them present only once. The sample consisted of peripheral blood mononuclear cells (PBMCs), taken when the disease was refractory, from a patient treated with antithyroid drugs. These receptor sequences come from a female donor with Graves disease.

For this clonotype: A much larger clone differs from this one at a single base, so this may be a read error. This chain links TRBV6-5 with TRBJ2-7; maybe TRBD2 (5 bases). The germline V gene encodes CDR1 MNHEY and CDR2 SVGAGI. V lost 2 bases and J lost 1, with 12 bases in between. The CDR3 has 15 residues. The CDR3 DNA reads TGTGCCAGCAGTTACGGATCTGGCGGGTCCTACGAGCAGTACTTC. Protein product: CASSYGSGGSYEQYF.

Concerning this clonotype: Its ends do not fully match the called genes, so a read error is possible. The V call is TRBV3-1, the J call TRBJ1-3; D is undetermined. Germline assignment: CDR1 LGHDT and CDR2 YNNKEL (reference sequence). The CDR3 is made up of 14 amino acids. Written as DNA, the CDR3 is TGTGCCAGCAGCCAAACAGACTCTGGAGACACCATATATTTT. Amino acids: CASSQTDSGDTIYF. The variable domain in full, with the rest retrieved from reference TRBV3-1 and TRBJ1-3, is DTAVSQTPKYLVTQMGNDKSIKCEQNLGHDTMYWYKQDSKKFLKIMFSYNNKELIINETVPNRFSPKSPDKAHLNLHINSLELGDSAVYFCASSQTDSGDTIYFGEGSWLTVV.

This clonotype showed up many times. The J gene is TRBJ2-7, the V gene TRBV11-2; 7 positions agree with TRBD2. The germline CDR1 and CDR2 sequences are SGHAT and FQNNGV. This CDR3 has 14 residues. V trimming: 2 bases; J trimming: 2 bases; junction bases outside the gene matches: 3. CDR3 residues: CASSLSRGTYEQYF. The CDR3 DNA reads TGTGCCAGCAGCTTATCGCGGGGGACCTACGAGCAGTACTTC.

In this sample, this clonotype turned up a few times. CDR3 loop: CATSSSPRGDEQFF. The CDR3 nucleotides read TGTGCCACCAGCTCAAGCCCACGGGGCGATGAGCAGTTCTTC. The chain combines TRBV15 with TRBJ2-1; D assignment may be TRBD1 or TRBD2 (5 bases each). The germline V gene encodes CDR1 LNHNV and CDR2 YYDKDF (reference sequence). CDR3 length: 14 amino acids. Trimming took 5 bases from V and 8 from J, leaving 16 bases between them.

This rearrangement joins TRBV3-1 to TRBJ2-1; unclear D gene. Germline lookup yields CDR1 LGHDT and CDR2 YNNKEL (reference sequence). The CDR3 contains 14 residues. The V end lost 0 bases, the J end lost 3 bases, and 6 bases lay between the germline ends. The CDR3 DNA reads TGTGCCAGCAGCCAAGAGGTCGGCTACAATGAGCAGTTCTTC. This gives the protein CASSQEVGYNEQFF.

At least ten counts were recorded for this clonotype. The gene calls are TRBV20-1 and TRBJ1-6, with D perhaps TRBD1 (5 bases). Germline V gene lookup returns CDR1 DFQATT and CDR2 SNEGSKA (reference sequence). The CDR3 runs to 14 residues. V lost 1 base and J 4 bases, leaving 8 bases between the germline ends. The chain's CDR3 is CSARAGSYNSPLHF. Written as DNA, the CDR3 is TGCAGTGCTAGAGCAGGGTCATATAATTCACCCCTCCACTTT.

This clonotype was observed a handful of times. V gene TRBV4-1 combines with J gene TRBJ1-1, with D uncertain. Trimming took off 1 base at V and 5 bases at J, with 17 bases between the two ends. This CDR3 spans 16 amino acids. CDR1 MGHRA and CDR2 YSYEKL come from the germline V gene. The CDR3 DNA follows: TGCGCCAGCAGCCAAGCCTCTTGGGAGGGAAAGACTGAAGCTTTCTTT. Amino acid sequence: CASSQASWEGKTEAFF.

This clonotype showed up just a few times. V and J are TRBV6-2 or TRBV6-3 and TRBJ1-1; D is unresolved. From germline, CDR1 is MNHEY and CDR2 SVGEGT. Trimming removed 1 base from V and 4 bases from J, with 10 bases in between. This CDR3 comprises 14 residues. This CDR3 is CASSYLGVSTEAFF. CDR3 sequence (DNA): TGTGCCAGCAGTTACTTAGGAGTGAGCACTGAAGCTTTCTTT.

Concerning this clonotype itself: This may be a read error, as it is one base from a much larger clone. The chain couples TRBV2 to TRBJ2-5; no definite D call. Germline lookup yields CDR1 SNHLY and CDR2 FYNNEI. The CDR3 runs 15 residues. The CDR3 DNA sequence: TGTGCCGGCAGTGCTACTCTCAGATACCAAGAGACTCAGTACTTC. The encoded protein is CAGSATLRYQETQYF.

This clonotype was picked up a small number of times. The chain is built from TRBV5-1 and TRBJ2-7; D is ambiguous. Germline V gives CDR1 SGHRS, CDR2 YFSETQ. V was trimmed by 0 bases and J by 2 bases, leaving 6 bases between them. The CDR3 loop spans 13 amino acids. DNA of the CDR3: TGCGCCAGCAGCTTGGACGCTACCTACGAGCAGTACTTC. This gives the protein CASSLDATYEQYF.

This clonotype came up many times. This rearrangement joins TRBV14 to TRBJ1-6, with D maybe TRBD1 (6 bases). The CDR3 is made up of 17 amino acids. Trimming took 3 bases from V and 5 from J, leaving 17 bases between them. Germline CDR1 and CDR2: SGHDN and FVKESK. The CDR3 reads CASSHKRTEINNSPLHF. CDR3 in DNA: TGTGCCAGCAGCCATAAGAGGACAGAAATTAATAATTCACCCCTCCACTTT. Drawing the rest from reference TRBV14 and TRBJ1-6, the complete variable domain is EAGVTQFPSHSVIEKGQTVTLRCDPISGHDNLYWYRRVMGKEIKFLLHFVKESKQDESGMPNNRFLAERTGGTYSTLKVQPAELEDSGVYFCASSHKRTEINNSPLHFGNGTRLTVT.

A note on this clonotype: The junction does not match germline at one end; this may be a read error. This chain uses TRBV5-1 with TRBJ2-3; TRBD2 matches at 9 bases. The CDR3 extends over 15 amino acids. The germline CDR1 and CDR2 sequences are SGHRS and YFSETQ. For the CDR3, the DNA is TGCGCCAGAAGCTTGAGTAGCGGGAGTGCAGATACGCAGTATTTT. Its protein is CARSLSSGSADTQYF. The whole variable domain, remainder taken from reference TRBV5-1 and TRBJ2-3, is KAGVTQTPRYLIKTRGQQVTLSCSPISGHRSVSWYQQTPGQGLQFLFEYFSETQRNKGNFPGRFSGRQFSNSRSEMNVSTLELGDSALYLCARSLSSGSADTQYFGPGTRLTVL.

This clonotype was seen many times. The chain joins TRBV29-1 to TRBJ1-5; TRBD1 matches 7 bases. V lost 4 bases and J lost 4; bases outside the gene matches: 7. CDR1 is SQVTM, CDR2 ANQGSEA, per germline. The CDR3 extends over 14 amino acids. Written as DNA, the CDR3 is TGCAGCGTTGCTATGGCAGGGGGAAATCAGCCCCAGCATTTT. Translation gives CSVAMAGGNQPQHF. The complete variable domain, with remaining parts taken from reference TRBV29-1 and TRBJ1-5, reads SAVISQKPSRDICQRGTSLTIQCQVDSQVTMMFWYRQQPGQSLTLIATANQGSEATYESGFVIDKFPISRPNLTFSTLTVSNMSPEDSSIYLCSVAMAGGNQPQHFGDGTRLSIL.

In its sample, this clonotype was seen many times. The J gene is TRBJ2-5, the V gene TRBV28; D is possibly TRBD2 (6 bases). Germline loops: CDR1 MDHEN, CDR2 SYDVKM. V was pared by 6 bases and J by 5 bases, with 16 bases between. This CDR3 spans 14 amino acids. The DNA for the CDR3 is TGTGCCAGCAGCCCCTTGGAGGGAACGGAGACCCAGTACTTC. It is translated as CASSPLEGTETQYF.

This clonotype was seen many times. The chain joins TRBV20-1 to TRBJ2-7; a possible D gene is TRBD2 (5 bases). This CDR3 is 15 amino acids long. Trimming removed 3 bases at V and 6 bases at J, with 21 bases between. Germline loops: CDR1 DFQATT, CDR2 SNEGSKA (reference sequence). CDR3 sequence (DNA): TGCAGTGCTAGTCCTTTACTCGGCGGGTTGTCCGAGCAGTACTTC. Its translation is CSASPLLGGLSEQYF.

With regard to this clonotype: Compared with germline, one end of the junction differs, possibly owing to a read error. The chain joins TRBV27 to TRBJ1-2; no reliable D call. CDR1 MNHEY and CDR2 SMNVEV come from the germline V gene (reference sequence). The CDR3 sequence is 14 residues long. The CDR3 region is CASSQTYSNYGYTF. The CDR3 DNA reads TGCGCCAGCAGCCAAACCTATAGTAACTATGGCTACACCTTC.

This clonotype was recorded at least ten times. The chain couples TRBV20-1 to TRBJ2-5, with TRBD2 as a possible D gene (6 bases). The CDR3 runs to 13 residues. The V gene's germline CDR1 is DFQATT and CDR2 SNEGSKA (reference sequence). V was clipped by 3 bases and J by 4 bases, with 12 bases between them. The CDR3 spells CSASPHGGETQYF. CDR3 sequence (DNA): TGCAGTGCTAGTCCCCACGGGGGAGAGACCCAGTACTTC.

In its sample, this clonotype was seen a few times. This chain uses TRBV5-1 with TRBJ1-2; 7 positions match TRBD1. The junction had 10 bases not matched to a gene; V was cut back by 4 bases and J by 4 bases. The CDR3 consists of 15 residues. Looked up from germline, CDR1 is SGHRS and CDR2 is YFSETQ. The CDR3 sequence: CASSPEAGGGYGYTF. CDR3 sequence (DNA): TGCGCCAGCAGCCCGGAGGCAGGGGGAGGCTATGGCTACACCTTC.